This TCR beta chain was profiled in a study of T-cell memory formation after mild COVID-19. Looking at the study overall: In these data, TCR clusters were largely donor specific. Overall study findings and caveats: In pre-infection memory, a portion of responding clones appeared, which suggested that cross-reactive memory joined. Contracting clones from day 15 to 85 had balanced CD4/CD8; later expanders favoured CD4+.

The CDR3 length is 15 residues. V was clipped by 5 bases and J by 1 base; unmatched bases: 5. Germline V CDR1 and CDR2: MNHNY, SVGAGI (reference sequence). This clonotype was seen ten or more times. Its antigen remains unknown. MiXCR was run by TCRdb on the 5' RACE reads, yielding one entry per CDR3 protein. This repertoire shows a few hundred thousand distinct CDR3 sequences, over 15% found once; its top ten account for roughly 21%. The specimen sequenced was PBMCs or a T cell subset sorted from them (not recorded which). The chain couples TRBV6-6 to TRBJ1-1; 9 bases are a match to TRBD1. The sequence came from a man aged 18-30 years who had mild COVID-19 (a few samples of this study predate the infection). Cell type and time point are not known. The CDR3 loop reads CASSNPGQGNTEAFF. The CDR3 region has the DNA TGTGCCAGCAGTAATCCGGGACAGGGGAACACTGAAGCTTTCTTT.